Below, 16 T cell receptor beta chains from the same sample are listed, as sequenced in a study of PD-L1 blockade in urothelial cancer. Some clones are missing from TCRdb's copy, which holds only in-frame ones; the method was immunoSEQ multiplex PCR. The sample has more than 90,000 clones, approximately 90% seen once; the top ten hold 3% to 4.5%. The sample's time point: peripheral blood 6 weeks after treatment start. The sequencing used PBMCs, collected around atezolizumab (anti-PD-L1) treatment. Source of these receptors: a man in his fifties or sixties with urothelial cancer.

V and J are TRBV4-2 and TRBJ2-7; D call uncertain. Germline CDR1 and CDR2: LGHNA and YNFKEQ. The V and J ends lost 0 bases and 2 bases respectively, with 14 bases between them. CDR3 length: 16 amino acids. CDR3 coding DNA: TGTGCCAGCAGCCAAGATCTAGGTGTCAACGCCTACGAGCAGTACTTC. Encoded protein: CASSQDLGVNAYEQYF.

There are a few counts of this clone. This rearrangement joins TRBV6-1 to TRBJ2-1; 12 bases map to TRBD2. The CDR3 is 14 amino acids. The V gene's germline CDR1 is MNHNS and CDR2 SASEGT. With 8 bases clipped from V and 8 bases from J, the junction kept 7 bases outside the gene matches. For the CDR3, the DNA is TGTGCCAGCTTTTTACTAGCGGGAGGTCATGAGCAGTTCTTC. It encodes CASFLLAGGHEQFF.

This clone occurred once. The chain links TRBV4-1 to TRBJ2-4, with 10 bases aligning to TRBD2. Looked up from germline, CDR1 is MGHRA and CDR2 is YSYEKL. Losses at the gene ends were 0 bases for V and 1 base for J; bases not matched to a gene: 15. CDR3 length equals 21 residues. CDR3 bases: TGCGCCAGCAGCCAAGAATTCGGACTAGCGGAAGTCTCCAGGGCCAAAAACATTCAGTACTTC. Translation gives CASSQEFGLAEVSRAKNIQYF.

The V call is TRBV5-6, the J call TRBJ2-1, with 8 bases that match TRBD1. Germline assignment: CDR1 SGHDT and CDR2 YYEEEE. The CDR3 contains 15 residues. V trimming: 0 bases; J trimming: 2 bases; junction bases outside the gene matches: 1. This CDR3 is CASSLDRGAYNEQFF. The CDR3 region has the DNA TGTGCCAGCAGCTTGGACAGGGGGGCCTACAATGAGCAGTTCTTC. Looking up the rest from reference TRBV5-6 and TRBJ2-1 gives the full variable domain: DAGVTQSPTHLIKTRGQQVTLRCSPKSGHDTVSWYQQALGQGPQFIFQYYEEEERQRGNFPDRFSGHQFPNYSSELNVNALLLGDSALYLCASSLDRGAYNEQFFGPGTRLTVL.

This chain connects TRBV29-1 to TRBJ2-3; the D gene is possibly TRBD2 (6 bases). Trimming removed 4 bases from V and 0 bases from J, with 8 bases in between. Germline CDR1 is SQVTM and CDR2 is ANQGSEA. CDR3 length: 13 residues. The CDR3 loop is CSVGGTSTDTQYF. CDR3 sequence (DNA): TGCAGCGTTGGAGGGACTAGCACAGATACGCAGTATTTT.

This chain links TRBV6-6 with TRBJ2-2, with 14 bases matching TRBD2. Unmatched junction bases numbered 3, after V lost 7 bases and J lost 2 bases. The germline CDR1 and CDR2 sequences are MNHNY and SVGAGI (reference sequence). The CDR3 covers 16 residues. The CDR3 reads CASTGLAGGNTGELFF. The CDR3 DNA is TGTGCCAGCACCGGACTAGCGGGAGGTAACACCGGGGAGCTGTTTTTT.

The V gene is TRBV6-5, the J gene TRBJ1-1, with D perhaps matching TRBD1 (5 bases). Germline V gives CDR1 MNHEY, CDR2 SVGAGI. This CDR3 spans 13 amino acids. V lost 7 bases to trimming and J lost 5 bases, with 14 bases between them. The CDR3: CASNPPGRTEAFF. In DNA form, the CDR3 reads TGTGCCAGCAACCCGCCAGGGCGAACTGAAGCTTTCTTT.

The chain has TRBV29-1 and TRBJ2-3, with a weak D call TRBD2 (5 bases). The V and J ends lost 4 bases and 0 bases respectively, with 17 bases between them. The germline V gene encodes CDR1 SQVTM and CDR2 ANQGSEA. The CDR3 extends over 16 amino acids. The CDR3: CSVGSFRTESTDTQYF. CDR3 coding DNA: TGCAGCGTTGGGTCATTTAGGACTGAGAGCACAGATACGCAGTATTTT.

The CDR3 nucleotides read TGCAGCGTCGAGAGGGGGTCGCAAGGGGAGACCCAGTACTTC. It translates to CSVERGSQGETQYF. The chain recombines TRBV29-1 with TRBJ2-5; a possible D gene is TRBD1 (6 bases). This CDR3 spans 14 amino acids. Germline lookup yields CDR1 SQVTM and CDR2 ANQGSEA. V was cut by 6 bases and J by 5 bases, with 19 bases left in between.

V usage is TRBV28 and J usage is TRBJ2-7, with TRBD1 matching over 7 bases. This CDR3 has 18 amino acids. Germline CDR1 and CDR2: MDHEN and SYDVKM. The junction had 17 bases not matched to a gene; V was cut back by 4 bases and J by 2 bases. The CDR3 bases are TGTGCCAGCAGTTCCCCAAACGTTCAAGGGGGCCCCCCCTACGAGCAGTACTTC. Translation: CASSSPNVQGGPPYEQYF. Full variable domain (rest looked up from reference TRBV28 and TRBJ2-7): DVKVTQSSRYLVKRTGEKVFLECVQDMDHENMFWYRQDPGLGLRLIYFSYDVKMKEKGDIPEGYSVSREKKERFSLILESASTNQTSMYLCASSSPNVQGGPPYEQYFGPGTRLTVT.

This sequence joins TRBV25-1 and TRBJ1-2; 7 bases agree with TRBD1. This CDR3 contains 16 residues. Unmatched junction bases numbered 15, after V lost 3 bases and J lost 8 bases. Germline CDR1 MGHDK, CDR2 SYGVNS. The CDR3, as DNA: TGTGCCAGCAGTGAGCCCAGACAGGGCGAATCCACGGGCTACACCTTC. Amino acid sequence: CASSEPRQGESTGYTF.

V usage is TRBV11-2 and J usage is TRBJ2-5; D perhaps matches TRBD2 (6 bases). Trimming left V 8 bases short and J 1 base short, with 14 bases between. The germline V gene has CDR1 SGHAT and CDR2 FQNNGV. The CDR3 length is 14 residues. Here the CDR3 reads CASVPGLTQETQYF. In DNA form, the CDR3 reads TGTGCCAGCGTTCCGGGACTCACCCAAGAGACCCAGTACTTC.

The gene calls are TRBV6-1 and TRBJ1-5; TRBD1 agrees at 7 bases. The CDR3 spans 13 residues. CDR1 MNHNS and CDR2 SASEGT come from the germline V gene. J gave up 6 bases and V 7 bases, and 6 bases lay outside the gene matches. The CDR3 bases are TGTGCCAGCATCCGGGACAGTTCTCAGCCCCAGCATTTT. Its translation: CASIRDSSQPQHF.

The genes are TRBV5-1 and TRBJ2-3, with D perhaps matching TRBD2 (5 bases). This CDR3 comprises 13 residues. V dropped 4 bases and J dropped 3 bases, with 9 bases sitting between them. In germline, CDR1 is SGHRS, CDR2 YFSETQ. The CDR3 is CASSMDFTDTQYF. The DNA for the CDR3 is TGCGCCAGCAGCATGGACTTTACAGATACGCAGTATTTT.

This clone has only one observation. The CDR3 sequence: CASSSSGTGVYEQYF. The CDR3 DNA reads as TGTGCCAGCAGCTCCTCCGGGACAGGGGTGTACGAGCAGTACTTC. The chain employs TRBV7-2 and TRBJ2-7; 10 bases are shared with TRBD1. V shed 4 bases, J shed 4 bases, and the junction held 7 bases outside the gene matches. The CDR3 has 15 amino acids. Germline-derived CDR1 and CDR2 are SGHTA and FQGNSA. Full variable domain (outside the CDR3, taken from reference TRBV7-2 and TRBJ2-7): GAGVSQSPSNKVTEKGKDVELRCDPISGHTALYWYRQSLGQGLEFLIYFQGNSAPDKSGLPSDRFSAERTGGSVSTLTIQRTQQEDSAVYLCASSSSGTGVYEQYFGPGTRLTVT.

J is TRBJ2-5 and V is TRBV6-5, with D hard to call. Germline loops: CDR1 MNHEY, CDR2 SVGAGI. V was cut by 6 bases and J by 0 bases, with 8 bases left in between. This CDR3 spans 13 amino acids. Written as DNA, the CDR3 is TGTGCCAGCAGACCAGAAAACCAAGAGACCCAGTACTTC. This gives the protein CASRPENQETQYF.